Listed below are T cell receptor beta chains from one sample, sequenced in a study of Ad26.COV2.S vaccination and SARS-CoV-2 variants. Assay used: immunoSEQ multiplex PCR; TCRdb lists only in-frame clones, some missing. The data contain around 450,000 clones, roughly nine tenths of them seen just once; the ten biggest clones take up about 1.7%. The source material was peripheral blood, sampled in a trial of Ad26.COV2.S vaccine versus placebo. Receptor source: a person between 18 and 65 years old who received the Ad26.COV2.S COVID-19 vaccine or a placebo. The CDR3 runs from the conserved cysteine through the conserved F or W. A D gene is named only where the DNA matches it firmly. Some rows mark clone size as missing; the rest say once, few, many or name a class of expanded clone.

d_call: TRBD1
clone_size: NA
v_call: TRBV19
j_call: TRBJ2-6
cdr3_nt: TGTGCCAGTAGAATCCCGGACAGGGCCTCTGGGGCCAACGTCCTGACTTTC
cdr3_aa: CASRIPDRASGANVLTF

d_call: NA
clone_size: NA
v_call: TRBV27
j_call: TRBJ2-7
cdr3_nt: TGTGCCAGCAGTCTAAGAATGGATGGAGGGACCTACGAGCAGTACTTC
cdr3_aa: CASSLRMDGGTYEQYF

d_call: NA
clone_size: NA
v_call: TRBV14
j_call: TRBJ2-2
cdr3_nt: TGTGCCAGCAGCGAATCAGTGCCGTGGACCGGGGAGCTGTTTTTT
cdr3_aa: CASSESVPWTGELFF

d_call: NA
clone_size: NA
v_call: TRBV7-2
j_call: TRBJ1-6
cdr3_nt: TGTGCCAGCAGCGAAAGACAGTTCGCACCCCTCCACTTT
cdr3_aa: CASSERQFAPLHF

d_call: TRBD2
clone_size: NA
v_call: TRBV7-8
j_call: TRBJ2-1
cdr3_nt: TGTGCCAGCACCGCCGGGACTAGCGGGAGGGCTCAGTTCTTC
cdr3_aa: CASTAGTSGRAQFF

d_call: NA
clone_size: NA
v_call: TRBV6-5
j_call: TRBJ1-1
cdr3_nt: TGTGCCAGCAGTTACTTCTCAACGAACACTGAAGCTTTCTTT
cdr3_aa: CASSYFSTNTEAFF

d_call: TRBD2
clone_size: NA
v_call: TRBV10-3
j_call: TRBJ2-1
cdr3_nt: TGTGCCATCAGTTCCACGGCTAGCGGGTCCTACAATGAGCAGTTCTTC
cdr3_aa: CAISSTASGSYNEQFF

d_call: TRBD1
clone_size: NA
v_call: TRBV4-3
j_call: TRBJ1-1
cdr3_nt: TGCGCCAGCAGCCAGGATGGACAGGGTGAAGCTTTCTTT
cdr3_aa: CASSQDGQGEAFF

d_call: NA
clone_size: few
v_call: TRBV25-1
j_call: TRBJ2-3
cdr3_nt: TGTGCCAGCAGTGAAGGGCGTGTCAGGGGAGGTTCGGTGGATACGCAGTATTTT
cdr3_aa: CASSEGRVRGGSVDTQYF

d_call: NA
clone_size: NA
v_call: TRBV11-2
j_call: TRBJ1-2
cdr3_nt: TGTGCCAGCAGCTTACAGGGTTTCGGCTATGGCTACACCTTC
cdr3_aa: CASSLQGFGYGYTF

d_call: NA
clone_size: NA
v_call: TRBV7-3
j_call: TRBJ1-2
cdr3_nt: TGTGCCAGCAGCCCGGGTGGGTTTAGCTATGGCTACACCTTC
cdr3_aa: CASSPGGFSYGYTF

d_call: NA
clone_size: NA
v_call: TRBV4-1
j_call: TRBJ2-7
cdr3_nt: TGCGCCAGCAGCCCATCACAGTACAGTACCTACGAGCAGTACTTC
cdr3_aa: CASSPSQYSTYEQYF

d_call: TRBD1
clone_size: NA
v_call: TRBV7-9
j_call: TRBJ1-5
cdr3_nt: TGTGCCAGCAGACCCAGGGGGGAGGATCAGCCCCAGCATTTT
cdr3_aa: CASRPRGEDQPQHF

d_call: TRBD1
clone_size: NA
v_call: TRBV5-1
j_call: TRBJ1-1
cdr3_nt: TGCGCCAGCAGCGCCTCCGGGACAGGGTTTTCGTCGATAAAAGCTTTCTTT
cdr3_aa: CASSASGTGFSSIKAFF

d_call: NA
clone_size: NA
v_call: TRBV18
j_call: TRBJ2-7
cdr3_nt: TGTGCCAGCTCACCTCGGGACTCTAGCACCTACGAGCAGTACTTC
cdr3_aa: CASSPRDSSTYEQYF

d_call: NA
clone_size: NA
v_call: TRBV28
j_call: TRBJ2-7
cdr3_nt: TGTGCCAGCAGTTTTTCTGGCGGAACCTACGAGCAGTACTTC
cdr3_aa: CASSFSGGTYEQYF

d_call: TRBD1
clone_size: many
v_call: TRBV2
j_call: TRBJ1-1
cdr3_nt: TGTGCCAGCCCAGACGGACAGGGAGGACGGAACACTGAAGCTTTCTTT
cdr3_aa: CASPDGQGGRNTEAFF

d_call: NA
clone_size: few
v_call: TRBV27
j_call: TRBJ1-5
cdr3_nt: TGTGCCAGCAGTTTACGGGGATTAGGTAGCAATCAGCCCCAGCATTTT
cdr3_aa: CASSLRGLGSNQPQHF

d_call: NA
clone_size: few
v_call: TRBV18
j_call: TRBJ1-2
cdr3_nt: TGTGCCAGCTCACCACCGTCAGCAGGGACCTATGGCTACACCTTC
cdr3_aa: CASSPPSAGTYGYTF

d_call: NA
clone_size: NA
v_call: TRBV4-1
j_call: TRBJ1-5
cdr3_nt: TGCGCCAGCAGCCAGGGGATCAATCAGCCCCAGCATTTT
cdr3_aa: CASSQGINQPQHF

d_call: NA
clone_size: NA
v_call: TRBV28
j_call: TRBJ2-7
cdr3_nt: TGTGCCAGCAGTTTATTTATGGGGGACAAAATCTCCTACGAGCAGTACTTC
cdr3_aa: CASSLFMGDKISYEQYF

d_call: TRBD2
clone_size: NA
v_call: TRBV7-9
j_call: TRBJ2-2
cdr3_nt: TGTGCCAGCAGGAAGCTAGCGGCGAACACCGGGGAGCTGTTTTTT
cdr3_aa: CASRKLAANTGELFF

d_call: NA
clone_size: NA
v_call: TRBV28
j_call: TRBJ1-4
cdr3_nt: TGTGCCAGCAGTTCCCCATGGAGGGGAAGACTGTTTTTT
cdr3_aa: CASSSPWRGRLFF

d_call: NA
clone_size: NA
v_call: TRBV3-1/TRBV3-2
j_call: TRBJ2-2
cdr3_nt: TGTGCCAGCAGCCAAGGGGTCGGGGAGCTGTTTTTT
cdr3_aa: CASSQGVGELFF

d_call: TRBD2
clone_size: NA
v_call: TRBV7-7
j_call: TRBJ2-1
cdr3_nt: TGTGCTAGCAGCTTAGGGACTAGCGGGGACAATGAGCAGTTCTTC
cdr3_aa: CASSLGTSGDNEQFF

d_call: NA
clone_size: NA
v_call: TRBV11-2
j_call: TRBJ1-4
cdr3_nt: TGTGCCAGCAGCAGTTGGATTGCAACTAATGAAAAACTGTTTTTT
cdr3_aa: CASSSWIATNEKLFF

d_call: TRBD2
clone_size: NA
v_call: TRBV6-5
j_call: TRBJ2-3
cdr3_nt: TGTGCCAGCTCGCGGGGGGTCAGCACAGATACGCAGTATTTT
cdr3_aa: CASSRGVSTDTQYF

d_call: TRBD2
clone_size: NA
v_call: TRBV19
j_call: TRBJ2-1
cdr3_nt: TGTGCCAGTAGTAGCCCGGGGGGGGCTTACAATGAGCAGTTCTTC
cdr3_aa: CASSSPGGAYNEQFF

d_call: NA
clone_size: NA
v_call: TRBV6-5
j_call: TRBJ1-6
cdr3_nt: TGTGCCAGCAGTTACTCTGGGACCCCCTATAATTCACCCCTCCACTTT
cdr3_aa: CASSYSGTPYNSPLHF

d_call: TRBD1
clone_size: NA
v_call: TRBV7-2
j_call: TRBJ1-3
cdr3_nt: TGTGCCAGCAGCCACCGACCCCGGGACAGGGGATTGAAAGGAAACACCATATATTTT
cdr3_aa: CASSHRPRDRGLKGNTIYF

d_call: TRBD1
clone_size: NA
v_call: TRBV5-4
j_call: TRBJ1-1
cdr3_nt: TGTGCCAGCAGCCGTAACAGGGGATCGGATCTAAACACTGAAGCTTTCTTT
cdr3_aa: CASSRNRGSDLNTEAFF